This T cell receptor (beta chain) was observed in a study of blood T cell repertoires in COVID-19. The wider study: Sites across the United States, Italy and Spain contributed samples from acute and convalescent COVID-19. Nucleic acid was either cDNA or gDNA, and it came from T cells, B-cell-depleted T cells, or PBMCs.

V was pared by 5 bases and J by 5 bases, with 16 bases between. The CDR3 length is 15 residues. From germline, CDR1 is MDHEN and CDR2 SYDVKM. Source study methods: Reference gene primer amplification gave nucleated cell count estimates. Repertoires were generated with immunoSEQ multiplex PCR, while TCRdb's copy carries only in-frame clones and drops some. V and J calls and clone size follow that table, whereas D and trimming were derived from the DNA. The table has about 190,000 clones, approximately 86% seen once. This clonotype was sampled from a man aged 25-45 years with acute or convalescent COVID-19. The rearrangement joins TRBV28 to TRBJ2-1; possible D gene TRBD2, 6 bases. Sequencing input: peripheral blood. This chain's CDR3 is CASSLRGTANNEQFF. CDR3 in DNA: TGTGCCAGCAGTCTGCGGGGAACAGCCAACAATGAGCAGTTCTTC. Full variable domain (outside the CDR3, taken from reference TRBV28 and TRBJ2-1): DVKVTQSSRYLVKRTGEKVFLECVQDMDHENMFWYRQDPGLGLRLIYFSYDVKMKEKGDIPEGYSVSREKKERFSLILESASTNQTSMYLCASSLRGTANNEQFFGPGTRLTVL.